This TCR beta chain stems from a study of blood T cell repertoires in COVID-19. Between the trimmed V and J ends, which lost 6 bases and 1 base, there was a span of 10 bases. The CDR3 runs to 14 residues. Germline CDR1 MDHEN, CDR2 SYDVKM. Method: immunoSEQ multiplex PCR; TCRdb's copy keeps in-frame clones and lacks some. The data hold hundreds of thousands of clones, with approximately 90% observed a single time. Sample: PBMCs or T cells enriched from blood (not recorded which). This receptor was taken from a woman aged 18-29 years with acute COVID-19. The chain links TRBV28 to TRBJ1-3; perhaps TRBD1 as D (6 bases). DNA for the CDR3: TGTGCCAGCAGACAGGGACAATCTGGAAACACCATATATTTT. This gives the protein CASRQGQSGNTIYF.